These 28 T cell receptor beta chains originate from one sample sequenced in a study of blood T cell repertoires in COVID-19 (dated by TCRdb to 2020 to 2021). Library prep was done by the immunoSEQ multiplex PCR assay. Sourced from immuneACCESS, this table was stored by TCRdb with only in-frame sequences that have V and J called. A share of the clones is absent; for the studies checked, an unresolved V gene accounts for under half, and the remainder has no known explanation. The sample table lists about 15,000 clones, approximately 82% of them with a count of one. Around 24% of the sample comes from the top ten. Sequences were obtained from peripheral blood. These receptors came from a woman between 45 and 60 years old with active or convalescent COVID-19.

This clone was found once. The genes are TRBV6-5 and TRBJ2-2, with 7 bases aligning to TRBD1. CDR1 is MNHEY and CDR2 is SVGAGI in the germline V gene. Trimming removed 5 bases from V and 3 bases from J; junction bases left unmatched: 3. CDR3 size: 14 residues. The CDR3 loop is CASSHRGDTGELFF. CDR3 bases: TGTGCCAGCAGTCACAGGGGTGACACCGGGGAGCTGTTTTTT.

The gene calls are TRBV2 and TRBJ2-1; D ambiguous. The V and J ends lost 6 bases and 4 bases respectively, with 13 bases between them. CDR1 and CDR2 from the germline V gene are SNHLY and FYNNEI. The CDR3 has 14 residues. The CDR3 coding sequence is TGTGCCAGCAGGGCCGACTCCTATTACAATGAGCAGTTCTTC. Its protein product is CASRADSYYNEQFF.

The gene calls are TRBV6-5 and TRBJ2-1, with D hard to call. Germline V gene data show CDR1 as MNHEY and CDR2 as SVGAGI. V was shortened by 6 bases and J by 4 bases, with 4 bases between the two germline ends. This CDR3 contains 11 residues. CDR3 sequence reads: CASRTYNEQFF. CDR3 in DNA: TGTGCCAGCAGAACATACAATGAGCAGTTCTTC.

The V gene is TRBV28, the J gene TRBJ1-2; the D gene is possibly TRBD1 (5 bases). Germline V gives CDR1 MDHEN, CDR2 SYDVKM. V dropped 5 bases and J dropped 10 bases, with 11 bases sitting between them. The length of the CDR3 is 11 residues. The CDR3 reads CASSRVRDYTF. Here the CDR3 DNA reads TGTGCCAGCAGTAGAGTCAGGGACTACACCTTC.

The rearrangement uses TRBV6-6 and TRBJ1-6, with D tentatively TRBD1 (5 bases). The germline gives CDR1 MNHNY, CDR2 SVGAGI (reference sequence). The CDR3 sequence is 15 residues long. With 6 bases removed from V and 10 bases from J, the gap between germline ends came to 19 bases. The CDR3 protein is CASSPGLPRGSPLHF. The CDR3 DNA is TGTGCCAGCAGCCCGGGACTCCCGAGGGGATCACCCCTCCACTTT.

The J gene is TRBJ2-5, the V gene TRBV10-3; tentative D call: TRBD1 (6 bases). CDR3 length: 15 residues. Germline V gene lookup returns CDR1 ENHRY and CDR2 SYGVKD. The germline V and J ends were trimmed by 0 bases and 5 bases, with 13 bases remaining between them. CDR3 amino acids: CAISESKGGYETQYF. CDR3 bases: TGTGCCATCAGTGAGTCGAAAGGGGGTTACGAGACCCAGTACTTC.

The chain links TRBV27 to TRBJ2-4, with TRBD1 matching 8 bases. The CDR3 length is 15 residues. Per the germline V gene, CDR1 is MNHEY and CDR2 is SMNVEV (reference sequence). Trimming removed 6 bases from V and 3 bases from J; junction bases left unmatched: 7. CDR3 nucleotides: TGTGCCAGCAGGGACAGGGTGTATGGCAAAAACATTCAGTACTTC. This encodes CASRDRVYGKNIQYF.

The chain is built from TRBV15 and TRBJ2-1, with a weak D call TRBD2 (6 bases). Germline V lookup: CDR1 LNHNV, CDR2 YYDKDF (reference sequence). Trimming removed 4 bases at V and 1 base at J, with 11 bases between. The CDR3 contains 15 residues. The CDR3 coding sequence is TGTGCCACCAGCAACCGGGAGAAATCCTACAATGAGCAGTTCTTC. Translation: CATSNREKSYNEQFF.

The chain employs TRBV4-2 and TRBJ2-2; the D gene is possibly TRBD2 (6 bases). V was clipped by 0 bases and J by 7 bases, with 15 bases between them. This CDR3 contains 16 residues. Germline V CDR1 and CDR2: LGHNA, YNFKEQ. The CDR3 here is CASSQEVNIGSGELFF. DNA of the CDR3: TGTGCCAGCAGCCAAGAGGTGAACATCGGGAGCGGGGAGCTGTTTTTT.

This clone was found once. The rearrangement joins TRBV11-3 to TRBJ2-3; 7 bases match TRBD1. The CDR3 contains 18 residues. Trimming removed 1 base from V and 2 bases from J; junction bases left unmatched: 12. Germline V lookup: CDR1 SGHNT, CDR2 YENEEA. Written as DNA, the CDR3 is TGTGCCAGCAGCTTAGGTCTGGCCGAGACAGGGATCACAGATACGCAGTATTTT. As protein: CASSLGLAETGITDTQYF.

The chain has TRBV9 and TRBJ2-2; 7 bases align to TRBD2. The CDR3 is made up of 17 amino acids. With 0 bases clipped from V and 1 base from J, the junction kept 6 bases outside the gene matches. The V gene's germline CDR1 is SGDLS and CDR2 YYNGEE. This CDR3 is CASSVEGTTKNTGELFF. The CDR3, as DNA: TGTGCCAGCAGCGTAGAAGGGACTACCAAGAACACCGGGGAGCTGTTTTTT.

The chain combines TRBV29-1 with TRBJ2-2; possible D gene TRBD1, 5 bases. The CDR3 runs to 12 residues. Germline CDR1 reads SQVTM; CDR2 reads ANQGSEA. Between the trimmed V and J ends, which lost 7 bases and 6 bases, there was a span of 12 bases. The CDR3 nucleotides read TGCAGCGCAAACAGGATCTCCGGGGAGCTGTTTTTT. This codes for CSANRISGELFF.

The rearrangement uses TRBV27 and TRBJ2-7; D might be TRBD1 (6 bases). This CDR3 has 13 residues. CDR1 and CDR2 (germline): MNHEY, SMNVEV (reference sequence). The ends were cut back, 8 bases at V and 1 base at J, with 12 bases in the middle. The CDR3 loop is CASALGGSYEQYF. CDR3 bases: TGTGCCAGCGCCCTAGGGGGTTCCTACGAGCAGTACTTC.

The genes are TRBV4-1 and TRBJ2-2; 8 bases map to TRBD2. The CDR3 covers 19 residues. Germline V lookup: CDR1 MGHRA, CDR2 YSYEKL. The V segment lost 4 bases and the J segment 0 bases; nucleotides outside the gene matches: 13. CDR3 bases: TGCGCCAGCAGCCGTAAGGGGCGAGCGGGAGCCACGAACACCGGGGAGCTGTTTTTT. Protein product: CASSRKGRAGATNTGELFF.

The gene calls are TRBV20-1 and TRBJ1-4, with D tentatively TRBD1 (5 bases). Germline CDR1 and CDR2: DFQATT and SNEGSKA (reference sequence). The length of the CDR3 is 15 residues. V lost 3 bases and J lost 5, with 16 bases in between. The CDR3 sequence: CSASRRGSKNEKLFF. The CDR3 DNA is TGCAGTGCTAGTCGGCGGGGGAGTAAAAATGAAAAACTGTTTTTT.

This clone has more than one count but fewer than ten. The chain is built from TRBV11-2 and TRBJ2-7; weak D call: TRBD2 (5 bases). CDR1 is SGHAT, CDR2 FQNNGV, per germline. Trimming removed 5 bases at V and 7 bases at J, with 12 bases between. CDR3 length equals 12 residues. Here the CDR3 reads CASSPRTGEQYF. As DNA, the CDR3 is TGTGCCAGCAGCCCCCGGACGGGGGAGCAGTACTTC.

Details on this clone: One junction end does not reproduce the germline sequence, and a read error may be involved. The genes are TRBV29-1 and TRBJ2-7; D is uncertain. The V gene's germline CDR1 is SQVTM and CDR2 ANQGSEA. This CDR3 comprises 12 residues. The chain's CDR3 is CSVTLPSYQQYF. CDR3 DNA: TGCAGCGTAACGCTCCCGTCCTACCAGCAGTACTTC.

DNA of the CDR3: TGCAGCGTTGAAGATCCAGGGACAGGCCTTTACAATGAGCAGTTCTTC. As protein: CSVEDPGTGLYNEQFF. This chain links TRBV29-1 with TRBJ2-1; 8 bases match TRBD1. The germline V gene has CDR1 SQVTM and CDR2 ANQGSEA. The V and J ends lost 0 bases and 4 bases, in that order; junction bases with no gene match: 8. CDR3 length equals 16 residues.

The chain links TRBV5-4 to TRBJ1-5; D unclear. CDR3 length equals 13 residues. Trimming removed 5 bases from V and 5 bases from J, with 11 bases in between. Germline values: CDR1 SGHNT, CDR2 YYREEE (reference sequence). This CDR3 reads CASSAGNHQPQHF. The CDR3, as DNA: TGTGCCAGCAGTGCCGGGAACCATCAGCCCCAGCATTTT.

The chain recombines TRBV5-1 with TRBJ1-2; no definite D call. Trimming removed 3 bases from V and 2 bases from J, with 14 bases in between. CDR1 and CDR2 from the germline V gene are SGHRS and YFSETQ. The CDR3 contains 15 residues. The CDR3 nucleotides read TGCGCCAGCAGCTCCTCCACAGTGACCAACTATGGCTACACCTTC. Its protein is CASSSSTVTNYGYTF.

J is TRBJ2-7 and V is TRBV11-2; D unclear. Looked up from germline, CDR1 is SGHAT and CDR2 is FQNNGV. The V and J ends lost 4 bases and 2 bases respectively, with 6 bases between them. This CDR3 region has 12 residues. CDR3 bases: TGTGCCAGCAGCTCCCTAGCCTACGAGCAGTACTTC. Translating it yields CASSSLAYEQYF.

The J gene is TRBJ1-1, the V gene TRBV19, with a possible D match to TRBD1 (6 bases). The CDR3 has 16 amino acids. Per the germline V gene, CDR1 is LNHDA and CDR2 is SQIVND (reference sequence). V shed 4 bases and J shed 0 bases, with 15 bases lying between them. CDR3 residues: CASSSPPRGMNTEAFF. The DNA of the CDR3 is TGTGCCAGTAGTAGCCCTCCCAGGGGCATGAACACTGAAGCTTTCTTT.

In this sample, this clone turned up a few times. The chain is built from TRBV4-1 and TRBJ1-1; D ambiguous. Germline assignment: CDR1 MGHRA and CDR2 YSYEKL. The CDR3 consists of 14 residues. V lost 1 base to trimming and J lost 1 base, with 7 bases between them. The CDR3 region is CASSQGQKNTEAFF. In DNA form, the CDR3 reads TGCGCCAGCAGCCAAGGGCAAAAGAACACTGAAGCTTTCTTT.

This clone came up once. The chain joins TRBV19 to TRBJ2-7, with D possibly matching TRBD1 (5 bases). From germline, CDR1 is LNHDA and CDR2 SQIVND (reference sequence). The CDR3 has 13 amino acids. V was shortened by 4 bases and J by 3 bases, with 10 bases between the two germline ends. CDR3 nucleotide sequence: TGTGCCAGTAGTACAGTAACAGGCTACGAGCAGTACTTC. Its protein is CASSTVTGYEQYF.

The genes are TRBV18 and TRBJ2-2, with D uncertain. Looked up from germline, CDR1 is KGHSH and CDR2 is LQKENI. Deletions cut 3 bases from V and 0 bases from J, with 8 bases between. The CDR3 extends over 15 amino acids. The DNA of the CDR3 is TGTGCCAGCTCACCTGGCAGATCGAACACCGGGGAGCTGTTTTTT. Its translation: CASSPGRSNTGELFF.

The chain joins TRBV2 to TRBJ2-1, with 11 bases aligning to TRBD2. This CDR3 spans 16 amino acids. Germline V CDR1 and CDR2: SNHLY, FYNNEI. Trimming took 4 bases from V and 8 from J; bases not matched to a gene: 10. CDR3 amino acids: CASSGTTSGGLDEQFF. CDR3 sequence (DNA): TGTGCCAGCAGTGGGACAACTAGCGGGGGTCTAGATGAGCAGTTCTTC.

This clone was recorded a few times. The CDR3 sequence: CASRLNRGRTGELFF. The CDR3 coding sequence is TGTGCCAGCAGGCTAAACAGGGGGCGGACCGGGGAGCTGTTTTTT. The chain is built from TRBV28 and TRBJ2-2; TRBD1 aligns across 9 bases. Germline V gene lookup returns CDR1 MDHEN and CDR2 SYDVKM. With 6 bases clipped from V and 5 bases from J, the junction kept 7 bases outside the gene matches. This CDR3 is 15 amino acids long.

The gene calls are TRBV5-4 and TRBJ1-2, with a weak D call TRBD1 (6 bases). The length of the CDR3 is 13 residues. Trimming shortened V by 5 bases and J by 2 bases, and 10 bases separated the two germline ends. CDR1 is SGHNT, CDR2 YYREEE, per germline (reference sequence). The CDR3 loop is CASRGGTNYGYTF. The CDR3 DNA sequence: TGTGCCAGCAGAGGGGGAACGAACTATGGCTACACCTTC. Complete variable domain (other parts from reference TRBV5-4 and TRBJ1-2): ETGVTQSPTHLIKTRGQQVTLRCSSQSGHNTVSWYQQALGQGPQFIFQYYREEENGRGNFPPRFSGLQFPNYSSELNVNALELDDSALYLCASRGGTNYGYTFGSGTRLTVV.